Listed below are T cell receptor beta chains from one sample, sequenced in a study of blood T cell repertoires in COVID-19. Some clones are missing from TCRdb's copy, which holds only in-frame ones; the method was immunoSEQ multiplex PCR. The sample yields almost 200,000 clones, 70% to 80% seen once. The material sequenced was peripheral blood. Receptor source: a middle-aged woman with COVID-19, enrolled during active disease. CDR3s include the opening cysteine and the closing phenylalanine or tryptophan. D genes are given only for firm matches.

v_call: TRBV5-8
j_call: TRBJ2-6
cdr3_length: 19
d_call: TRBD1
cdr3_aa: CARAGGASRKISGANVLTF
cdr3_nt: TGTGCCAGGGCAGGGGGCGCCTCGAGGAAAATCTCTGGGGCCAACGTCCTGACTTTC

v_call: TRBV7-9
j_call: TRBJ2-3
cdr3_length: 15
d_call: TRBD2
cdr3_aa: CASSPSGRDVDTQYF
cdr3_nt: TGTGCCAGCAGCCCTAGCGGGAGGGATGTAGATACGCAGTATTTT

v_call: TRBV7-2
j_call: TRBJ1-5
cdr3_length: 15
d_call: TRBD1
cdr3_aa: CASSQQTGSHQPQHF
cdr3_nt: TGTGCCAGCAGCCAACAGACAGGGTCTCATCAGCCCCAGCATTTT

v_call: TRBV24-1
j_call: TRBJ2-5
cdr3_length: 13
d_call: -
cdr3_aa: CATSRGDQETQYF
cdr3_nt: TGTGCCACCAGTCGAGGTGATCAAGAGACCCAGTACTTC

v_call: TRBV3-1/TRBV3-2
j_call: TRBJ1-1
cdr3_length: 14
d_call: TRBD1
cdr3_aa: CASSQDRTGLSAFF
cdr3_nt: TGTGCCAGCAGCCAAGACCGGACAGGGTTATCGGCTTTCTTT

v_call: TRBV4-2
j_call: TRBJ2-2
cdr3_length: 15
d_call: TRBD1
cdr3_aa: CASSQLDRTAGELFF
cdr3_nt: TGTGCCAGCAGCCAACTGGACAGGACGGCAGGGGAGCTGTTTTTT

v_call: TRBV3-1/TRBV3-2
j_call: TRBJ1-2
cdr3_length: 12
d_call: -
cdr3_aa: CASSQDRVGYTF
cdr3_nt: TGTGCCAGCAGCCAAGATCGGGTTGGCTACACCTTC

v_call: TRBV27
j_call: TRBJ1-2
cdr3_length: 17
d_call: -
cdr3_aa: CASSPFHGGGANYGYTF
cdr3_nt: TGTGCCAGCAGCCCCTTCCACGGGGGGGGAGCTAACTATGGCTACACCTTC

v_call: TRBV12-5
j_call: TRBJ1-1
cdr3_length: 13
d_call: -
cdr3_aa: CATEAGRWEGAFF
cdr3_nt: TGTGCTACGGAAGCGGGTCGGTGGGAGGGAGCTTTCTTT

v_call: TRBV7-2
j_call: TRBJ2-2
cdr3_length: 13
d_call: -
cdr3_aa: CASNSEGTGELFF
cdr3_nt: TGTGCCAGCAATAGCGAGGGCACCGGGGAGCTGTTTTTT

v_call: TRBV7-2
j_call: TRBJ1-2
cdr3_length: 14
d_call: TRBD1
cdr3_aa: CASSLGGTGIGYTF
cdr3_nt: TGTGCCAGCAGCTTAGGGGGGACAGGGATTGGCTACACCTTC

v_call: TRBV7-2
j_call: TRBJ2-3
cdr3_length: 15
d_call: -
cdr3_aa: CASSLDPRATDTQYF
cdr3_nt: TGTGCCAGCAGCTTAGACCCGAGGGCCACAGATACGCAGTATTTT

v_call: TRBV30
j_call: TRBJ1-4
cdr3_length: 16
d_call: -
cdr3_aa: CAWSWGGTATNEKLFF
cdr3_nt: TGTGCCTGGAGTTGGGGAGGCACCGCAACTAATGAAAAACTGTTTTTT

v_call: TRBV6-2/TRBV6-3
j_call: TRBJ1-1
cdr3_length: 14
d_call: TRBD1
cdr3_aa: CASSTGTGRSEAFF
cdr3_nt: TGTGCCAGCAGCACCGGGACAGGGAGAAGTGAAGCTTTCTTT

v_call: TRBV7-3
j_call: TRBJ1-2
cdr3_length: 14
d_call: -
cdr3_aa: CASSPHDTAYGYTF
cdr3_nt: TGTGCCAGCAGCCCACATGACACTGCCTATGGCTACACCTTC